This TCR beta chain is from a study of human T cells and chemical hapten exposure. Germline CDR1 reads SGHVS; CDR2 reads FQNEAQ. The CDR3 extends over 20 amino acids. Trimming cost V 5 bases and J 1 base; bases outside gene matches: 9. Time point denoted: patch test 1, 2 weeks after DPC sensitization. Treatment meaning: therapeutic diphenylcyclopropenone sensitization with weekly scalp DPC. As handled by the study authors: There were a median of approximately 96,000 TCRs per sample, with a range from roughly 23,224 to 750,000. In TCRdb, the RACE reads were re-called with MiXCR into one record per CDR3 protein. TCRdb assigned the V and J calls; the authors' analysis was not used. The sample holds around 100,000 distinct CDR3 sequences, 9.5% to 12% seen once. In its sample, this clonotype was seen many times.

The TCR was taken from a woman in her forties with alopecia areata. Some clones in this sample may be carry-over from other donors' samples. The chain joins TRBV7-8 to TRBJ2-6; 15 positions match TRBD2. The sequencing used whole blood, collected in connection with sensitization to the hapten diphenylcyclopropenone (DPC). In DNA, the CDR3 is TGTGCCAGCAGCGCGGGACTAGCGGGAGGCCGCGGTTCTGGGGCCAACGTCCTGACTTTC. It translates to CASSAGLAGGRGSGANVLTF.